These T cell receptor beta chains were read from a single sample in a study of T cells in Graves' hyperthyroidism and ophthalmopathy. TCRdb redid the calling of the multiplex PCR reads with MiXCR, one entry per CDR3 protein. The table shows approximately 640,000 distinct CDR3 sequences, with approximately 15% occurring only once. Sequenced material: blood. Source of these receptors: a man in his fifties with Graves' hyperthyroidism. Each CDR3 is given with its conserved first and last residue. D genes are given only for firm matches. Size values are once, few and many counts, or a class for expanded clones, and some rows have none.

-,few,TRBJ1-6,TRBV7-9,TGTGCCAGCAGCGAAGAGAGACACACGCTTAATTCACCCCTCCACTTT,CASSEERHTLNSPLHF
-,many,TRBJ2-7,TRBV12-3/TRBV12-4,TGTGCCAGCAGTTTATCGGGCCTCGGGTGGCCCTACGAGCAGTACTTC,CASSLSGLGWPYEQYF
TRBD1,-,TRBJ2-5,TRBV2,TGTGCCAGCACCGCTGACAGGGGACAAGAGACCCAGTACTTC,CASTADRGQETQYF
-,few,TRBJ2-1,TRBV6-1,TGTGCCAGCAGACCAGGGGCGAGCTCCTACAATGAGCAGTTCTTC,CASRPGASSYNEQFF
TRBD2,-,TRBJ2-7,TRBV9,TGTGCCAGCAGCGCCGCCAGCGGGAGTAACTACGAGCAGTACTTC,CASSAASGSNYEQYF
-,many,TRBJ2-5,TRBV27,TGTGCCAGCAGTCAGCGACAGGGAGGGCAAGAGACCCAGTACTTC,CASSQRQGGQETQYF
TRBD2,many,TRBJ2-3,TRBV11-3,TGTGCCAGCAGTCAACTAGCGAGCACAGATACGCAGTATTTT,CASSQLASTDTQYF
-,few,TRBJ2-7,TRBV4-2,TGTGCCAGCAGCCAAGAGCCAGGGGATGCCTACGAGCAGTACTTC,CASSQEPGDAYEQYF
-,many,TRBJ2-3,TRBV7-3,TGTGCCAGCAGCTTAATGCCGGGATCCCCCACAGATACGCAGTATTTT,CASSLMPGSPTDTQYF
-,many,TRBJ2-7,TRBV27,TGTGCCAGCAGTGCCGGGACAATCTCCTACGAGCAGTACTTC,CASSAGTISYEQYF
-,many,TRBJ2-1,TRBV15,TGTGCCACCAGCAGAGATATGGGGGGTCCCTACAATGAGCAGTTCTTC,CATSRDMGGPYNEQFF
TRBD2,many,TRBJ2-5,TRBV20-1,TGCAGTGCTAGAGATCGGCTAGCGGGAGGTCAGACCCAGTACTTC,CSARDRLAGGQTQYF
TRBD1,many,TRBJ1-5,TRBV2,TGTGCCAGCAGTGAAGAACGCTCGGGACAGGGGATCAATCAGCCCCAGCATTTT,CASSEERSGQGINQPQHF
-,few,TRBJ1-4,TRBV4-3,TGCGCCAGCAGCCCCAGACACGTTAATGAAAAACTGTTTTTT,CASSPRHVNEKLFF
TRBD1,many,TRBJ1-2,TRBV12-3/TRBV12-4,TGTGCCAGCAGTCCGGGACAGAGCAACTATGGCTACACCTTC,CASSPGQSNYGYTF
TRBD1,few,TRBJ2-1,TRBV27,TGTGCCAGCAGTCTCGACAGGGCCCTCTACAATGAGCAGTTCTTC,CASSLDRALYNEQFF
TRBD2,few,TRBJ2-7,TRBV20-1,TGCAGTGCTAGACCTAGCGGAGGTTTCTACGAGCAGTACTTC,CSARPSGGFYEQYF
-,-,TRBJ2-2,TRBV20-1,TGCAGTGCTAGAAGTCCGGTTAGTCCTGTGGACACCGGGGAGCTGTTTTTT,CSARSPVSPVDTGELFF
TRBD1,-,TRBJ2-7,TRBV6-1,TGTGCCAGCACTAGGGGACAGGGTGCATCCTACGAGCAGTACTTC,CASTRGQGASYEQYF
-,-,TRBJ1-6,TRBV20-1,TGCAGTGCTCCCCGCAGGCCTTTTGATTCACCCCTCCACTTT,CSAPRRPFDSPLHF
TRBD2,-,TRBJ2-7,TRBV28,TGTGCCAGCAGTTTATGGGGACTAGCGGGAAACGAGCAGTACTTC,CASSLWGLAGNEQYF
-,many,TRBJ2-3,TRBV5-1,TGCGCCAGCAGATCCGGGACGCCCTTGGCAGATACGCAGTATTTT,CASRSGTPLADTQYF
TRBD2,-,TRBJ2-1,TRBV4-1,TGCGCCAGCAGCTTGCCCCTAGGCACTAGCGGACACTACAATGAGCAGTTCTTC,CASSLPLGTSGHYNEQFF
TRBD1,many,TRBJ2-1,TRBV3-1,TGTGCCAGCAGCCCCGACAGGGCGCGTGAGCAGTTCTTC,CASSPDRAREQFF
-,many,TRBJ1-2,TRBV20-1,TGCAGTGCTAGAGATAGTACAGAAGTCTATGGCTACACCTTC,CSARDSTEVYGYTF
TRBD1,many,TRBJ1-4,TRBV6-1,TGTGCCAGCAGTGCCGGGACAGGGGCATATGAAAAACTGTTTTTT,CASSAGTGAYEKLFF
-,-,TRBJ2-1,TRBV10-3,TGTGCCATCAGTGAGAAATCCAGCGGGCACTTCACTAGGTTCTTC,CAISEKSSGHFTRFF
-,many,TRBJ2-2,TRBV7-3,TGTGCCAGCAGCTTTACAGCGACGAACACCGGGGAGCTGTTTTTT,CASSFTATNTGELFF
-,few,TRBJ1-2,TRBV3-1,TGTGCCAGCAGCCAAGATTTAAACAGCCTTTCTAACTATGGCTACACCTTC,CASSQDLNSLSNYGYTF
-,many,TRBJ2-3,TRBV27,TGTGCCAGCAGTTCACTAGAACTAGATACGCAGTATTTT,CASSSLELDTQYF
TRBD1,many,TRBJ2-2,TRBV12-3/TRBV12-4,TGTGCCAGCAGTCAACAGGGGGTTATTACCGGGGAGCTGTTTTTT,CASSQQGVITGELFF
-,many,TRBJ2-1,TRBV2,TGTGCCAGCAGTGTAGGCGAATACAATGAGCAGTTCTTC,CASSVGEYNEQFF
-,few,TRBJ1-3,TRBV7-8,TGTGCCAGCAGCGAGAGGACATATCCCAGCTCTGGAAACACCATATATTTT,CASSERTYPSSGNTIYF
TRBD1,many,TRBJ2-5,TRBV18,TGTGCCAGCTCACCGGGACAGGGGAGCGCGGAGACCCAGTACTTC,CASSPGQGSAETQYF
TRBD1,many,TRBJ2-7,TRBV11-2,TGTGCCAGCAGCTTAGGTCCGACAGGGGACGAGCAGTACTTC,CASSLGPTGDEQYF
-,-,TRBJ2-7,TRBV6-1,TGTGCCAGCAGTGAAGCGGGGGGGCACGAGCAGTACTTC,CASSEAGGHEQYF
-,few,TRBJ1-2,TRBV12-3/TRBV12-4,TGTGCCAGCAGTGCCGACGGGAGCTATGGCTACACCTTC,CASSADGSYGYTF
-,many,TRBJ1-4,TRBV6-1,TGTGCCAGCAGTGAAGTAGGGCAGGTTAATGAAAAACTGTTTTTT,CASSEVGQVNEKLFF
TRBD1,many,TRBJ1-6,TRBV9,TGTGCCAGCAGCGGAGGGGGCAATGCGGATAATTCACCCCTCCACTTT,CASSGGGNADNSPLHF
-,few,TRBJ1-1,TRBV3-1,TGTGCCAGCAGCTCCCGAGGTAGTGAAGCTTTCTTT,CASSSRGSEAFF
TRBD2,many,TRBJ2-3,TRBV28,TGTGCCAGCAGTTCTTACGCGCCAGGACTAGCGGGGATGGACATGAATACGCAGTATTTT,CASSSYAPGLAGMDMNTQYF
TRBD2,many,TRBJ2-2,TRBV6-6,TGTGCCAGCAGTTACTCGAGCGGGAGTGACACCGGGGAGCTGTTTTTT,CASSYSSGSDTGELFF
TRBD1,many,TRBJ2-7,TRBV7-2,TGTGCCAGCAGCTCGGACAGGCGAAGCTCCTACGAGCAGTACTTC,CASSSDRRSSYEQYF
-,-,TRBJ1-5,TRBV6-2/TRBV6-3,TGTGGGGTCCAAGGATTTGATCAGCCCCAGCATTTT,CGVQGFDQPQHF
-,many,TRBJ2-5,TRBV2,TGTGCCAGCAGTGGACAGGAACAAGAGACCCAGTACTTC,CASSGQEQETQYF
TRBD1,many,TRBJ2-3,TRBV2,TGTGCCAGCAGCCCCCGGACAGGGCGAGCAGATACGCAGTATTTT,CASSPRTGRADTQYF
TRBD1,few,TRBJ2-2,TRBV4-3,TGCGCCAGCAGCCAACGATCCGGGACAGCAAACACCGGGGAGCTGTTTTTT,CASSQRSGTANTGELFF
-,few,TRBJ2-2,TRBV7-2,TGTGCCAGCAGCTCCCGGTTTACAGGGTTTAACACCGGGGAGCTGTTTTTT,CASSSRFTGFNTGELFF
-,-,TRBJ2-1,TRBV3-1,TGTGCCAGCAGCCAGATAGCCTACAATGAGCAGTTCTTC,CASSQIAYNEQFF
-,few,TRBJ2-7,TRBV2,TGTGCCAGCAGCTATGATAGCTTCGAGCAGTACTTC,CASSYDSFEQYF
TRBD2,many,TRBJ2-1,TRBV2,TGTGCCAGCAGCCGAGGGGGGACTAGCGGGAGGTGGCAGTTCTTC,CASSRGGTSGRWQFF
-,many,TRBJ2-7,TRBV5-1,TGCGCCAGCAGCAGCAGGGGCCACGAGCAGTACTTC,CASSSRGHEQYF
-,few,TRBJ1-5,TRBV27,TGTGCCAGCAGTTTATCCTATCAGGGGTCAAATCAGCCCCAGCATTTT,CASSLSYQGSNQPQHF
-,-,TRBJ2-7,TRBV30,TGTGCCTGGAGTGTACGGTTCGGGCAAACCAGCACCTACGAGCAGTACTTC,CAWSVRFGQTSTYEQYF
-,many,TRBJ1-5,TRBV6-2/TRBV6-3,TGTGCCAGCAGTCCCCCGGGACCGAGTAGCAATCAGCCCCAGCATTTT,CASSPPGPSSNQPQHF